One and the same sample provided the 30 T cell receptor beta chains below, sequenced in a study of OX40 agonist ivuxolimab in advanced cancers. The data were produced by immunoSEQ multiplex PCR, yet TCRdb's version contains in-frame clones alone and is incomplete. The sample consists of roughly 76,000 clones, 85% of them appearing once. Source: CD4+ or CD8+ T cells sorted from blood, taken in a trial of the OX40 agonist ivuxolimab. These receptors all stem from an adult with an advanced solid tumor such as melanoma, head and neck, liver or kidney cancer.

V usage is TRBV19 and J usage is TRBJ2-4; the match to TRBD1 covers 7 bases. Germline V CDR1 and CDR2: LNHDA, SQIVND (reference sequence). The V gene end was trimmed by 3 bases and the J gene end by 3 bases; junction bases not matched to a gene: 14. The CDR3 contains 18 residues. The CDR3 protein is CASSMRGRGVLSKNIQYF. As DNA, the CDR3 is TGTGCCAGTAGTATGAGGGGGCGAGGTGTCCTCAGCAAAAACATTCAGTACTTC. The complete variable domain, with remaining parts taken from reference TRBV19 and TRBJ2-4, reads DGGITQSPKYLFRKEGQNVTLSCEQNLNHDAMYWYRQDPGQGLRLIYYSQIVNDFQKGDIAEGYSVSREKKESFPLTVTSAQKNPTAFYLCASSMRGRGVLSKNIQYFGAGTRLSVL.

The chain couples TRBV28 to TRBJ2-5; possible D gene TRBD1, 8 bases. CDR3 length: 13 amino acids. CDR1 and CDR2 from the germline V gene are MDHEN and SYDVKM. Trimming left V 8 bases short and J 5 bases short, with 15 bases between. The CDR3 region is CASLRGREETQYF. The CDR3 nucleotides read TGTGCCAGCCTCAGGGGGCGGGAGGAGACCCAGTACTTC.

This clone appeared a few times. The rearrangement links TRBV4-2 to TRBJ2-2, with D perhaps matching TRBD2 (6 bases). Germline CDR1 LGHNA, CDR2 YNFKEQ. The V end was cut by 4 bases, the J end by 1 base, with 13 bases between. The CDR3 is 16 residues long. CDR3 loop: CASSPPGLQNTGELFF. Written as DNA, the CDR3 is TGTGCCAGCAGCCCCCCGGGACTCCAGAACACCGGGGAGCTGTTTTTT.

DNA of the CDR3: TGTGCCACCGGGACTAGCGGCTACAATGAGCAGTTCTTC. It encodes CATGTSGYNEQFF. V and J are TRBV7-8 and TRBJ2-1, with 11 positions matching TRBD2. V shed 10 bases, J shed 3 bases, and the junction held 2 bases outside the gene matches. CDR3 size: 13 residues. Per germline, CDR1 SGHVS and CDR2 FQNEAQ.

This chain joins TRBV7-2 and TRBJ2-4; 8 bases match TRBD1. The CDR3 runs to 18 residues. Germline-derived CDR1 and CDR2 are SGHTA and FQGNSA. V lost 0 bases to trimming and J lost 6 bases; unmatched junction nucleotides: 13. This CDR3 reads CASSLALQGAAERNIQYF. The CDR3 DNA follows: TGTGCCAGCAGCTTAGCTCTGCAGGGGGCGGCTGAGCGAAACATTCAGTACTTC.

The chain employs TRBV4-1 and TRBJ1-5; D is undetermined. Germline CDR1 is MGHRA and CDR2 is YSYEKL. Trimming shortened V by 3 bases and J by 9 bases, and 9 bases separated the two germline ends. CDR3 length: 12 residues. The CDR3 protein is CASSQEAGPQHF. The CDR3 bases are TGCGCCAGCAGCCAGGAGGCAGGGCCCCAGCATTTT.

The V and J genes are TRBV5-4 and TRBJ1-1, with D unresolved. The CDR3 is 15 residues long. V was clipped by 5 bases and J by 1 base, with 15 bases between them. From germline, CDR1 is SGHNT and CDR2 YYREEE (reference sequence). DNA for the CDR3: TGTGCCAGCAGTCCTCACCCAGCCTCGAACACTGAAGCTTTCTTT. Its translation: CASSPHPASNTEAFF.

V gene TRBV5-1 combines with J gene TRBJ2-3; 7 bases line up with TRBD1. This CDR3 has 16 amino acids. Germline V gene data show CDR1 as SGHRS and CDR2 as YFSETQ. V dropped 0 bases and J dropped 3; count of bases not matched to a gene: 7. The CDR3 here is CASSLALDRVTDTQYF. As DNA, the CDR3 is TGCGCCAGCAGCTTGGCCCTTGACAGGGTGACAGATACGCAGTATTTT.

The J gene is TRBJ2-5, the V gene TRBV7-9; no clear D. Trimming took off 0 bases at V and 5 bases at J, with 10 bases between the two ends. The germline CDR1 and CDR2 sequences are SEHNR and FQNEAQ (reference sequence). This CDR3 spans 14 amino acids. The CDR3 is CASSLAVGKETQYF. The CDR3 coding sequence is TGTGCCAGCAGCTTAGCTGTGGGGAAGGAGACCCAGTACTTC.

CDR3 sequence reads: CAGTQGNTIYF. Here the CDR3 DNA reads TGTGCCGGTACCCAGGGGAACACCATATATTTT. This chain links TRBV30 with TRBJ1-3; TRBD1 is a possible D gene (6 bases). The CDR3 consists of 11 residues. The germline V gene has CDR1 GTSNPN and CDR2 SVGIG (reference sequence). Deletions cut 8 bases from V and 7 bases from J, with 12 bases between.

The V and J genes are TRBV7-9 and TRBJ1-4; D is perhaps TRBD1 (5 bases). This CDR3 comprises 17 residues. Trimming left V 6 bases short and J 4 bases short, with 21 bases between. CDR1 and CDR2 (germline): SEHNR, FQNEAQ (reference sequence). For the CDR3, the DNA is TGTGCCAGCAGACAAAACCCAGGGAGGCCATATAATGAAAAACTGTTTTTT. Protein sequence: CASRQNPGRPYNEKLFF. Full variable domain (rest looked up from reference TRBV7-9 and TRBJ1-4): DTGVSQNPRHKITKRGQNVTFRCDPISEHNRLYWYRQTLGQGPEFLTYFQNEAQLEKSRLLSDRFSAERPKGSFSTLEIQRTEQGDSAMYLCASRQNPGRPYNEKLFFGSGTQLSVL.

V is TRBV15 and J is TRBJ2-7; D might be TRBD1 or TRBD2, each matching 5 bases. There are 15 residues in the CDR3. Germline V gives CDR1 LNHNV, CDR2 YYDKDF (reference sequence). V dropped 2 bases and J dropped 2 bases, with 13 bases sitting between them. In DNA, the CDR3 is TGTGCCACCAGCAGATTGCCGGGACCGCCCTACGAGCAGTACGTC. This codes for CATSRLPGPPYEQYV.

The chain employs TRBV29-1 and TRBJ1-5; 7 bases are shared with TRBD1. Germline-derived CDR1 and CDR2 are SQVTM and ANQGSEA. The CDR3 length is 14 residues. Losses at the gene ends were 5 bases for V and 2 bases for J; bases not matched to a gene: 6. The DNA for the CDR3 is TGCAGCGTTAACCTCGGGACAGGCAATCAGCCCCAGCATTTT. Encoded protein: CSVNLGTGNQPQHF.

This clone was seen once. CDR3 DNA: TGCGCCAGCAGCCAAGGCCCGACAAAGTCCCGCACAGATACGCAGTATTTT. Its translation is CASSQGPTKSRTDTQYF. J is TRBJ2-3 and V is TRBV4-3; no definite D call. The CDR3 contains 17 residues. The V gene's germline CDR1 is LGHNA and CDR2 YSLEER. Between the trimmed V and J ends, which lost 1 base and 1 base, there was a span of 15 bases.

The chain combines TRBV18 with TRBJ2-1; 10 nucleotides match TRBD2. Germline trimming cut 0 bases from V and 6 bases from J; bases unmatched to any gene: 5. Per the germline V gene, CDR1 is KGHSH and CDR2 is LQKENI. This CDR3 comprises 16 residues. The CDR3 DNA follows: TGTGCCAGCTCACCACCCTCAGCGGGGGGGGGCAATGAGCAGTTCTTC. Amino acid sequence: CASSPPSAGGGNEQFF.

The chain has TRBV6-5 and TRBJ2-3; D unresolved. Trimming removed 3 bases from V and 5 bases from J, with 9 bases in between. Germline V CDR1 and CDR2: MNHEY, SVGAGI. This CDR3 is built from 13 residues. The CDR3 loop reads CASSYSALDTQYF. The DNA of the CDR3 is TGTGCCAGCAGTTATTCCGCTTTAGATACGCAGTATTTT.

The chain couples TRBV15 to TRBJ1-3; no clear D gene. Germline V CDR1 and CDR2: LNHNV, YYDKDF (reference sequence). CDR3 length: 10 amino acids. Deletions cut 6 bases from V and 7 bases from J, with 4 bases between. DNA for the CDR3: TGTGCCACCAGAGGGAACACCATATATTTT. Protein: CATRGNTIYF.

The chain has TRBV6-5 and TRBJ1-5, with 7 bases matching TRBD1. This CDR3 has 15 amino acids. Germline V gives CDR1 MNHEY, CDR2 SVGAGI. With V trimmed by 6 bases and J by 1 base, 6 bases remained unmatched. For the CDR3, the DNA is TGTGCCAGCAGGAGACAGGGTGGCAGCAATCAGCCCCAGCATTTT. It is translated as CASRRQGGSNQPQHF.

This clone was counted a few times. The chain links TRBV5-4 to TRBJ1-5; D gene unclear. This CDR3 spans 12 amino acids. Germline loops: CDR1 SGHNT, CDR2 YYREEE (reference sequence). Trimming took 0 bases from V and 6 from J, leaving 4 bases between them. CDR3 in amino acids: CASSLDSQPQHF. The CDR3 DNA reads as TGTGCCAGCAGCTTGGATAGTCAGCCCCAGCATTTT. The full variable domain, in which reference TRBV5-4 and TRBJ1-5 provide the parts outside the CDR3, is ETGVTQSPTHLIKTRGQQVTLRCSSQSGHNTVSWYQQALGQGPQFIFQYYREEENGRGNFPPRFSGLQFPNYSSELNVNALELDDSALYLCASSLDSQPQHFGDGTRLSIL.

The table lists this clone with a count of one. The chain employs TRBV5-1 and TRBJ1-2; D gene unclear. The CDR3 is 14 residues long. V was shortened by 9 bases and J by 1 base, with 16 bases between the two germline ends. CDR1 and CDR2 (germline): SGHRS, YFSETQ. CDR3: CANPREQLNYGYTF. In DNA, the CDR3 is TGCGCCAATCCAAGGGAGCAGCTTAACTATGGCTACACCTTC.

The rearrangement uses TRBV15 and TRBJ2-2, with D perhaps TRBD1 (5 bases). Germline V CDR1 and CDR2: LNHNV, YYDKDF (reference sequence). The CDR3 contains 18 residues. V lost 3 bases, J lost 2 bases, and 19 bases lay in between. The CDR3 loop is CATSRGPRTRDNTGELFF. The DNA of the CDR3 is TGTGCCACCAGCAGGGGCCCGAGGACAAGGGATAACACCGGGGAGCTGTTTTTT.

This clone was seen just once. The V call is TRBV7-9, the J call TRBJ2-5, with 11 bases lining up with TRBD1. The V gene end was trimmed by 1 base and the J gene end by 4 bases; junction bases not matched to a gene: 5. This CDR3 has 16 amino acids. Germline V gene lookup returns CDR1 SEHNR and CDR2 FQNEAQ (reference sequence). CDR3 nucleotide sequence: TGTGCCAGCAGCTTAGGGGACAGGGGGACAAGAGAGACCCAGTACTTC. The encoded protein is CASSLGDRGTRETQYF. Filled out from reference TRBV7-9 and TRBJ2-5, the complete variable domain reads DTGVSQNPRHKITKRGQNVTFRCDPISEHNRLYWYRQTLGQGPEFLTYFQNEAQLEKSRLLSDRFSAERPKGSFSTLEIQRTEQGDSAMYLCASSLGDRGTRETQYFGPGTRLLVL.

This clone has only a few counts. CDR3 in amino acids: CARSLTQPQHF. In DNA, the CDR3 is TGTGCCAGAAGCTTAACTCAGCCCCAGCATTTT. The J gene is TRBJ1-5, the V gene TRBV7-5. TRBV7-5 is designated a pseudogene. The CDR3 covers 11 residues.

The genes are TRBV19 and TRBJ2-3; TRBD1 is a possible D gene (6 bases). Germline CDR1 is LNHDA and CDR2 is SQIVND (reference sequence). CDR3 length equals 14 residues. Trimming cost V 7 bases and J 4 bases, with 15 bases left between them. The CDR3 protein is CASNPGVSADTQYF. CDR3 sequence (DNA): TGTGCCAGTAACCCAGGGGTATCAGCAGATACGCAGTATTTT.

V is TRBV25-1 and J is TRBJ1-6; D remains unclear. The CDR3 is made up of 15 amino acids. V was trimmed by 0 bases and J by 15 bases, leaving 18 bases between them. The germline gives CDR1 MGHDK, CDR2 SYGVNS. Written as DNA, the CDR3 is TGTGCCAGCAGTGAATATCAGCTGCGGGATCAGCGCCTCCACTTT. It yields the protein CASSEYQLRDQRLHF.

The gene calls are TRBV6-1 and TRBJ1-4, with 8 bases matching TRBD1. The CDR3 has 14 residues. J lost 5 bases, V lost 5 bases, and 4 bases had no gene match. Germline V gene lookup returns CDR1 MNHNS and CDR2 SASEGT. CDR3: CASSSGQGNEKLFF. As DNA, the CDR3 is TGTGCCAGCAGTTCAGGACAGGGAAATGAAAAACTGTTTTTT.

The chain employs TRBV6-1 and TRBJ2-7; D perhaps matches TRBD1 (6 bases). V was trimmed by 1 base and J by 0 bases, leaving 22 bases between them. Looked up from germline, CDR1 is MNHNS and CDR2 is SASEGT. This CDR3 is built from 19 residues. CDR3 DNA: TGTGCCAGCAGTGAAGTTTTTCTGAGTAGACAGGCGAGCTCCTACGAGCAGTACTTC. Translating gives CASSEVFLSRQASSYEQYF.

The chain links TRBV5-4 to TRBJ2-3; either TRBD1 or TRBD2 may supply D (5 bases each). Germline CDR1 SGHNT, CDR2 YYREEE (reference sequence). Trimming cost V 0 bases and J 4 bases, with 6 bases left between them. This CDR3 contains 13 residues. CDR3 coding DNA: TGTGCCAGCAGCTTGGGAGGGGCAGATACGCAGTATTTT. Protein: CASSLGGADTQYF.

V gene TRBV15 combines with J gene TRBJ1-6; perhaps TRBD1 as D (5 bases). V lost 3 bases and J lost 7, with 13 bases in between. This CDR3 has 15 residues. Germline V gives CDR1 LNHNV, CDR2 YYDKDF (reference sequence). Here the CDR3 reads CATSRWTKANSPLHF. DNA of the CDR3: TGTGCCACCAGCAGGTGGACAAAAGCGAATTCACCCCTCCACTTT.

J is TRBJ2-4 and V is TRBV10-3, with D possibly matching TRBD1 (5 bases). CDR3 length: 14 residues. Per germline, CDR1 ENHRY and CDR2 SYGVKD. V lost 4 bases and J 4 bases, leaving 11 bases between the germline ends. This CDR3 reads CAISAQGEKNIQYF. The CDR3 DNA sequence: TGTGCCATCAGTGCGCAGGGCGAAAAAAACATTCAGTACTTC.